This TCR beta chain was sequenced for a study of sequential checkpoint blockade in melanoma. Overall study context: After both sequences, patients received maintenance nivolumab.

This clone appeared a single time. This CDR3 spans 15 amino acids. Germline lookup yields CDR1 MNHNS and CDR2 SASEGT. The V gene lost 0 bases and the J gene lost 4 bases, with 10 bases spanning the gap. TCRdb's table, derived via immunoSEQ multiplex PCR, lists solely in-frame clones and lacks some. The sample contains about 20,000 clones, roughly two thirds of which appear only once. Treatment described: randomized to nivolumab then ipilimumab (arm A) or the reverse (arm B). Live CD3+CD8+ CD19− CD56− cells were sorted from PBMCs. The specimen comprised CD8+ T cells sorted from blood (inferred from file names), sampled from a patient given nivolumab and ipilimumab in sequence. The source is a human donor with melanoma. V is TRBV6-1 and J is TRBJ1-5, with no clear D. The CDR3 DNA reads TGTGCCAGCAGTGAAGCCATAGATTGGAATCAGCCCCAGCATTTT. Translation gives CASSEAIDWNQPQHF.